Below are 32 T cell receptor beta chains sequenced from a single sample in a study of identical twins. One entry per CDR3 protein results from TCRdb running MiXCR on the 5' RACE reads. The repertoire holds some 900,000 distinct CDR3 sequences, approximately 13% seen once, with about 1.6% in the top ten. This sample also appeared in a second study, on yellow fever vaccine responses in identical twins.

Input material: PBMCs. The receptors here all came from a young woman in good health.

This clonotype has only a few counts. The genes are TRBV20-1 and TRBJ2-1; D is unclear. CDR1 is DFQATT, CDR2 SNEGSKA, per germline (reference sequence). With 1 base removed from V and 5 bases from J, the gap between germline ends came to 12 bases. The CDR3 has 14 amino acids. The CDR3 sequence: CSARGLVVDNEQFF. The CDR3 coding sequence is TGCAGTGCTAGAGGGCTAGTCGTCGACAATGAGCAGTTCTTC.

The rearrangement joins TRBV28 to TRBJ2-5; a possible D gene is TRBD1 (6 bases). Deletions cut 2 bases from V and 5 bases from J, with 12 bases between. Looked up from germline, CDR1 is MDHEN and CDR2 is SYDVKM. The CDR3 sequence is 14 residues long. The CDR3 reads CASSLSFQGETQYF. As DNA, the CDR3 is TGTGCCAGCAGTTTAAGTTTTCAGGGGGAGACCCAGTACTTC. The full variable domain, rest sourced from reference TRBV28 and TRBJ2-5, is DVKVTQSSRYLVKRTGEKVFLECVQDMDHENMFWYRQDPGLGLRLIYFSYDVKMKEKGDIPEGYSVSREKKERFSLILESASTNQTSMYLCASSLSFQGETQYFGPGTRLLVL.

The chain couples TRBV27 to TRBJ1-2, with D possibly being TRBD1 (5 bases). Looked up from germline, CDR1 is MNHEY and CDR2 is SMNVEV (reference sequence). V was clipped by 5 bases and J by 5 bases, with 18 bases between them. The CDR3 covers 15 residues. The CDR3 spells CASSPSGGDSYGYTF. In nucleotides, the CDR3 is TGTGCCAGCAGTCCGTCGGGAGGGGACTCTTATGGCTACACCTTC.

This clonotype was observed a few times. The chain combines TRBV12-3 or TRBV12-4 with TRBJ2-7; D remains unclear. This CDR3 contains 14 residues. V lost 2 bases and J 2 bases, leaving 10 bases between the germline ends. CDR3 nucleotide sequence: TGTGCCAGCAGTTTACGGCAAACCACCTACGAGCAGTACTTC. It translates to CASSLRQTTYEQYF.

The V call is TRBV7-9, the J call TRBJ2-1, with TRBD2 matching 13 bases. Unmatched junction bases numbered 2, after V lost 3 bases and J lost 9 bases. The CDR3 sequence is 14 residues long. The V gene's germline CDR1 is SEHNR and CDR2 FQNEAQ (reference sequence). The CDR3 loop reads CASSFGTSGTEQFF. The CDR3 region has the DNA TGTGCCAGCAGCTTCGGGACTAGCGGGACTGAGCAGTTCTTC.

This clonotype has more than one count but fewer than ten. The rearrangement uses TRBV21-1 and TRBJ2-1. TRBV21-1 counts as a pseudogene. The CDR3 has 15 amino acids. The CDR3 is CASSNQTARHNEQFF. DNA of the CDR3: TGTGCCAGCAGCAACCAGACCGCTCGCCACAATGAGCAGTTCTTC.

This chain links TRBV6-5 with TRBJ1-2, with TRBD1 matching 8 bases. With 4 bases clipped from V and 4 bases from J, the junction kept 11 bases outside the gene matches. Germline CDR1 reads MNHEY; CDR2 reads SVGAGI. There are 16 residues in the CDR3. CDR3 DNA: TGTGCCAGCAGTTCGGACAGGGTTCGGGATATCTATGGCTACACCTTC. Translation: CASSSDRVRDIYGYTF.

V and J are TRBV20-1 and TRBJ2-1; D call uncertain. The V gene lost 3 bases and the J gene lost 7 bases, with 7 bases spanning the gap. CDR1 and CDR2 (germline): DFQATT, SNEGSKA (reference sequence). The CDR3 length is 11 residues. The CDR3 sequence: CSARWLNEQFF. Here the CDR3 DNA reads TGCAGTGCTAGGTGGCTGAATGAGCAGTTCTTC.

This clonotype was detected only a few times. No DNA is shown, since the ends of the CDR3 on it are uncertain; the CDR3 is the one TCRdb lists. The rearrangement links TRBV28 to TRBJ2-7; the D call of TRBD2 is as the table states it, not checked on the DNA. Both ends counted, the CDR3 spans 15 residues. CDR1 and CDR2 (germline): MDHEN, SYDVKM. The CDR3 spells CASSTSTSRAYEQYV.

V is TRBV7-9 and J is TRBJ2-1; possibly TRBD1 for D (6 bases). The CDR3 totals 14 residues. The V and J ends lost 0 bases and 13 bases respectively, with 16 bases between them. Germline loops: CDR1 SEHNR, CDR2 FQNEAQ (reference sequence). CDR3 loop: CASSLAISSDSQFF. The CDR3 region has the DNA TGTGCCAGCAGCTTAGCGATTTCGTCGGACAGCCAGTTCTTC. Using reference TRBV7-9 and TRBJ2-1 for the parts outside the CDR3, the full variable domain is DTGVSQNPRHKITKRGQNVTFRCDPISEHNRLYWYRQTLGQGPEFLTYFQNEAQLEKSRLLSDRFSAERPKGSFSTLEIQRTEQGDSAMYLCASSLAISSDSQFFGPGTRLTVL.

Ten or more counts support this clonotype. The chain couples TRBV3-1 to TRBJ2-7; D might be TRBD1 (6 bases). CDR1 is LGHDT, CDR2 YNNKEL, per germline (reference sequence). Trimming took off 4 bases at V and 0 bases at J, with 10 bases between the two ends. The CDR3 spans 14 residues. The CDR3 coding sequence is TGTGCCAGCAGCCGGGACACCACCTCCTACGAGCAGTACTTC. This gives the protein CASSRDTTSYEQYF.

There are many counts of this clonotype. The V and J genes are TRBV20-1 and TRBJ2-5; 15 bases agree with TRBD2. The CDR3 is made up of 18 amino acids. Trimming cost V 3 bases and J 2 bases; bases outside gene matches: 10. CDR1 and CDR2 (germline): DFQATT, SNEGSKA (reference sequence). The CDR3 nucleotides read TGCAGTGCTAGCATCGGGACTAGCGGGAGGCAGAGTCAAGAGACCCAGTACTTC. Translated, it gives CSASIGTSGRQSQETQYF.

This clonotype was seen a handful of times. The rearrangement links TRBV9 to TRBJ1-5; unclear D gene. The CDR3 has 15 residues. Germline values: CDR1 SGDLS, CDR2 YYNGEE. V lost 0 bases and J lost 3, with 10 bases in between. For the CDR3, the DNA is TGTGCCAGCAGCGTAGATTTACAGCCCAATCAGCCCCAGCATTTT. Translated, it gives CASSVDLQPNQPQHF. The variable domain in full, with the rest retrieved from reference TRBV9 and TRBJ1-5, is DSGVTQTPKHLITATGQRVTLRCSPRSGDLSVYWYQQSLDQGLQFLIQYYNGEERAKGNILERFSAQQFPDLHSELNLSSLELGDSALYFCASSVDLQPNQPQHFGDGTRLSIL.

This chain connects TRBV28 to TRBJ2-6; D call uncertain. Trimming pared 2 bases from V and 4 bases from J, leaving 9 bases between. The germline V gene has CDR1 MDHEN and CDR2 SYDVKM. The CDR3 runs to 15 residues. The CDR3 region has the DNA TGTGCCAGCAGTTTACAGCCCTCGGGGGCCAACGTCCTGACTTTC. Residues: CASSLQPSGANVLTF.

There are a few counts of this clonotype. V and J are TRBV7-9 and TRBJ2-1; TRBD1 agrees at 8 bases. The germline CDR1 and CDR2 sequences are SEHNR and FQNEAQ (reference sequence). V lost 2 bases, J lost 8 bases, and 8 bases stayed unmatched. The CDR3 is 15 residues long. The CDR3 is CASSLQGASIDEQFF. The DNA of the CDR3 is TGTGCCAGCAGCTTACAGGGGGCGTCGATTGATGAGCAGTTCTTC.

The rearrangement links TRBV29-1 to TRBJ2-5; D not resolved. The germline V gene encodes CDR1 SQVTM and CDR2 ANQGSEA. The CDR3 is 11 amino acids. Trimming stripped 5 bases from V and 8 bases from J, with 12 bases between. The CDR3 reads CSVPDRRTQYF. Here the CDR3 DNA reads TGCAGCGTTCCGGACCGCCGTACCCAGTACTTC.

The gene calls are TRBV12-3 or TRBV12-4 and TRBJ2-1; D may match TRBD1 or TRBD2 (5 bases each). The CDR3 has 16 amino acids. Trimming left V 6 bases short and J 9 bases short, with 24 bases between. CDR3 bases: TGTGCCAGCAGATCCTCCGGGGACCGAACTGGGGGTGAGCAGTTCTTC. It is translated as CASRSSGDRTGGEQFF.

The V call is TRBV2, the J call TRBJ2-2; D ambiguous. Trimming took off 5 bases at V and 4 bases at J, with 8 bases between the two ends. Per germline, CDR1 SNHLY and CDR2 FYNNEI. The CDR3 is 13 residues long. This CDR3 reads CASSYHPTGELFF. For the CDR3, the DNA is TGTGCCAGCAGTTACCACCCCACCGGGGAGCTGTTTTTT.

The chain employs TRBV20-1 and TRBJ2-3; possible D gene TRBD2, 5 bases. V gave up 5 bases and J gave up 0 bases, with 12 bases separating them. Germline loops: CDR1 DFQATT, CDR2 SNEGSKA (reference sequence). This CDR3 spans 14 amino acids. The CDR3 reads CSASSLPSTDTQYF. CDR3 in DNA: TGCAGTGCTTCTAGCCTTCCCAGCACAGATACGCAGTATTTT.

This chain links TRBV7-6 with TRBJ2-3; 11 bases are a match to TRBD2. Trimming at V came to 3 bases and at J to 2 bases, leaving 7 bases not matched to a gene. CDR1 is SGHVS and CDR2 is FNYEAQ in the germline V gene. This CDR3 has 17 amino acids. The CDR3 here is CASSLTLAGDPTDTQYF. CDR3 coding DNA: TGTGCCAGCAGCTTGACACTAGCGGGAGACCCCACAGATACGCAGTATTTT.

This chain joins TRBV29-1 and TRBJ2-2, with TRBD1 identical over 7 bases. With V trimmed by 7 bases and J by 4 bases, 3 bases remained unmatched. Germline V CDR1 and CDR2: SQVTM, ANQGSEA. CDR3 length equals 12 residues. The chain's CDR3 is CSAGQSTGELFF. CDR3 nucleotide sequence: TGCAGCGCGGGACAGTCCACCGGGGAGCTGTTTTTT.

The chain recombines TRBV29-1 with TRBJ2-7, with 7 bases that match TRBD1. Per the germline V gene, CDR1 is SQVTM and CDR2 is ANQGSEA. CDR3 length: 16 amino acids. J was trimmed by 2 bases and V by 0 bases; bases with no gene match: 10. CDR3 DNA sequence: TGCAGCGTTGAAGATCATGACAGGGCACCCACCTACGAGCAGTACGTC. This gives the protein CSVEDHDRAPTYEQYV.

This clonotype was observed a handful of times. V is TRBV24-1 and J is TRBJ2-1, with D unclear. V lost 4 bases, J lost 7 bases, and 16 bases lay in between. This CDR3 region has 15 residues. Per the germline V gene, CDR1 is KGHDR and CDR2 is SFDVKD. CDR3 in DNA: TGTGCCACCAGTGAACCTCATGGGGTTGGGAATGAGCAGTTCTTC. This sequence encodes CATSEPHGVGNEQFF.

With respect to this clonotype: As the CDR3 is not closed by the conserved phenylalanine or tryptophan, this likely results from a read error. The J gene is TRBJ2-2, the V gene TRBV18; unclear D gene. There are 15 residues in the CDR3. V shed 0 bases and J shed 0 bases, with 5 bases lying between them. The germline V gene has CDR1 KGHSH and CDR2 LQKENI. The CDR3 nucleotides read TGTGCCAGCTCACCACCGCGAACGAACACCGGGGAGCTGTTTTGT. Translated: CASSPPRTNTGELFC.

This clonotype was observed at least ten times. The chain has TRBV5-1 and TRBJ2-1; D is unclear. V gave up 1 base and J gave up 4 bases, with 12 bases separating them. The V gene's germline CDR1 is SGHRS and CDR2 YFSETQ. This CDR3 has 15 residues. CDR3 sequence (DNA): TGCGCCAGCAGCTTGACAGATAACCCGTACAATGAGCAGTTCTTC. Residues: CASSLTDNPYNEQFF.

This chain joins TRBV7-8 and TRBJ2-7, with a possible D match to TRBD1 (6 bases). The V and J ends lost 2 bases and 0 bases respectively, with 14 bases between them. Germline values: CDR1 SGHVS, CDR2 FQNEAQ. This CDR3 is 16 amino acids long. CDR3 in amino acids: CASSLIQGKSSYEQYF. The CDR3 nucleotides are TGTGCCAGCAGCTTAATACAGGGTAAATCCTCCTACGAGCAGTACTTC.

This clonotype was detected only a few times. The chain combines TRBV19 with TRBJ2-2; D is unresolved. The V end was cut by 7 bases, the J end by 0 bases, with 9 bases between. The CDR3 is 14 residues long. The germline CDR1 and CDR2 sequences are LNHDA and SQIVND (reference sequence). The DNA for the CDR3 is TGTGCCAGTACTAGACCCCCGAACACCGGGGAGCTGTTTTTT. Translation gives CASTRPPNTGELFF. Looking up the rest from reference TRBV19 and TRBJ2-2 gives the full variable domain: DGGITQSPKYLFRKEGQNVTLSCEQNLNHDAMYWYRQDPGQGLRLIYYSQIVNDFQKGDIAEGYSVSREKKESFPLTVTSAQKNPTAFYLCASTRPPNTGELFFGEGSRLTVL.

The rearrangement links TRBV11-2 to TRBJ2-5; TRBD2 agrees at 15 bases. The germline gives CDR1 SGHAT, CDR2 FQNNGV. The CDR3 contains 18 residues. The V segment lost 6 bases and the J segment 2 bases; nucleotides outside the gene matches: 10. CDR3 in DNA: TGTGCCAGCAGTTCAGGACTAGCGGGGGGGCAGTCGCAAGAGACCCAGTACTTC. This gives the protein CASSSGLAGGQSQETQYF.

There are a few counts of this clonotype. This chain uses TRBV12-3 or TRBV12-4 with TRBJ2-1, with 12 bases matching TRBD2. There are 18 residues in the CDR3. The V segment lost 3 bases and the J segment 4 bases; nucleotides outside the gene matches: 10. This chain's CDR3 is CASSFLLDGTSGYNEQFF. CDR3 coding DNA: TGTGCCAGCAGTTTTCTGTTAGACGGGACTAGCGGGTACAATGAGCAGTTCTTC.

The genes are TRBV7-2 and TRBJ2-1; possible D gene TRBD1, 6 bases. CDR1 is SGHTA and CDR2 is FQGNSA in the germline V gene. The CDR3 runs to 17 residues. Trimming removed 5 bases at V and 4 bases at J, with 21 bases between. CDR3 protein: CASSQDSRSEYYNEQFF. The CDR3, as DNA: TGTGCCAGCAGCCAGGACAGCCGCTCCGAGTATTACAATGAGCAGTTCTTC.

This clonotype was seen a few times. The DNA of the CDR3 is TGTGCCAGCAGCGAAACGGGACTAGCGGAAAACTACGAGCAGTACGTC. Amino acid sequence: CASSETGLAENYEQYV. The chain couples TRBV21-1 to TRBJ2-7; the table calls TRBD2, which could not be checked here. TRBV21-1 is described as a pseudogene. CDR3 size: 16 residues.

This clonotype was picked up a small number of times. V gene TRBV2 combines with J gene TRBJ1-2, with 7 bases fitting TRBD1. CDR1 SNHLY and CDR2 FYNNEI come from the germline V gene. Germline trimming cut 6 bases from V and 2 bases from J; bases unmatched to any gene: 9. CDR3 length: 15 amino acids. The CDR3 nucleotides read TGTGCCAGCAGGGGCAGGGACAGTTTCAACTATGGCTACACCTTC. Translated: CASRGRDSFNYGYTF.